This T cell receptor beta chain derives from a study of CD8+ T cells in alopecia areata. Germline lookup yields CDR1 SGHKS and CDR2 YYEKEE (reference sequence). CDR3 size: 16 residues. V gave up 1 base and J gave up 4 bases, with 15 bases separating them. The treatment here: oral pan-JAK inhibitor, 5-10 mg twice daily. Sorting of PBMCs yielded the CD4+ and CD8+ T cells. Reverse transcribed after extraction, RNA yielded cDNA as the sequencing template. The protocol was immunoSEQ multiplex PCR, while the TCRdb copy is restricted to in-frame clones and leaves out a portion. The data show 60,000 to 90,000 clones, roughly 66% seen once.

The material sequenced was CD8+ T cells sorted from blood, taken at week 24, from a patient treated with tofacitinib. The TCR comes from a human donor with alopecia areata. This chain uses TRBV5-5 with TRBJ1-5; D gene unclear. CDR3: CASSLSQGNNNQPQHF. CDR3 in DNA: TGTGCCAGCAGCTTGTCCCAAGGGAATAATAATCAGCCCCAGCATTTT.